Detailed here is one T cell receptor beta chain. The germline V gene encodes CDR1 ENHRY and CDR2 SYGVKD. V lost 5 bases to trimming and J lost 1 base, with 9 bases between them. This CDR3 has 13 residues. These data are taken from a study of blood T cell repertoires in COVID-19. Study as a whole: Sites in the United States, Italy and Spain provided acute and convalescent COVID-19 samples. Nucleic acid was either cDNA or gDNA, and it came from T cells, B-cell-depleted T cells, or PBMCs.

Per the original data handling: For nucleated cells, counts were estimated from reference gene primer amplification. Sequenced by immunoSEQ multiplex PCR; TCRdb stores in-frame clones only, minus some. The V and J calls and clone size are taken from that table; D and trimming were inferred from the DNA. Of hundreds of thousands of clones in the sample, roughly 88% were seen once. Sequenced material: peripheral blood. The TCR originated in an older man with acute or convalescent COVID-19. The gene calls are TRBV10-3 and TRBJ2-7; D may be TRBD1 (6 bases). CDR3 region: CAISLDSSYEQYF. In DNA form, the CDR3 reads TGTGCCATCAGTCTGGACAGTTCCTACGAGCAGTACTTC.